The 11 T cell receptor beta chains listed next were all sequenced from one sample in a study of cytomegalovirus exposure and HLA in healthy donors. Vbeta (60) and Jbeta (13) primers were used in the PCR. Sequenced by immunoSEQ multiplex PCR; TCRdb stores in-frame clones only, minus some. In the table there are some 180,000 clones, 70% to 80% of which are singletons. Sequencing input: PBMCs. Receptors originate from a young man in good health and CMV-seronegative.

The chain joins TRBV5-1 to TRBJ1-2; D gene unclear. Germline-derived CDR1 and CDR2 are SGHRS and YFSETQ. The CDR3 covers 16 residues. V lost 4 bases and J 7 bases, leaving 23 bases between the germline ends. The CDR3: CASSTNPRDIRGGYTF. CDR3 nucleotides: TGCGCCAGCAGCACCAATCCTAGAGACATTCGGGGTGGCTACACCTTC.

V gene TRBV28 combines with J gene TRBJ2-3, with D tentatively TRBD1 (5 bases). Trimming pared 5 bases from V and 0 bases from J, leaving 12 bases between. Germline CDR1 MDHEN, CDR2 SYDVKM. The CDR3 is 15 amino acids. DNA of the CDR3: TGTGCCAGCAGTCCTCACCCAGGGAGCACAGATACGCAGTATTTT. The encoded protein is CASSPHPGSTDTQYF.

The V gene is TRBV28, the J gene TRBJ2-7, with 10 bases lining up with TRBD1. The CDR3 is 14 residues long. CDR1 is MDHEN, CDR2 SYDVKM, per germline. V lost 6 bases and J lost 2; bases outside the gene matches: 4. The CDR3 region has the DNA TGTGCCAGCAGAGAGGGACAGGGGCCCTACGAGCAGTACTTC. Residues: CASREGQGPYEQYF.

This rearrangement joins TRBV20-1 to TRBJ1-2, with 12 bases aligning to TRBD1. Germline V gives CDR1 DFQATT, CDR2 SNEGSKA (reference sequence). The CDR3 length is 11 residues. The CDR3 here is CRPPGQGAYTF. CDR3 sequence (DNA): TGCAGGCCACCGGGACAGGGGGCCTACACCTTC.

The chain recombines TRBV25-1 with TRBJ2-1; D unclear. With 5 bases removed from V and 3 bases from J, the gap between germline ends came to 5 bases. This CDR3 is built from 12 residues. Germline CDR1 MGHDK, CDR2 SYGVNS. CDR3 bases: TGTGCCAGCAGTTCCTACTACAATGAGCAGTTCTTC. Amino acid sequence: CASSSYYNEQFF.

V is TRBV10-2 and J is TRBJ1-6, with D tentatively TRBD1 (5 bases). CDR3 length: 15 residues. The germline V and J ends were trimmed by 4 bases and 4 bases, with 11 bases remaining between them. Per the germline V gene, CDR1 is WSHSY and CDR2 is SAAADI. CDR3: CASSAMGLYNSPLHF. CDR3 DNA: TGCGCCAGCAGTGCGATGGGACTGTATAATTCACCCCTCCACTTT.

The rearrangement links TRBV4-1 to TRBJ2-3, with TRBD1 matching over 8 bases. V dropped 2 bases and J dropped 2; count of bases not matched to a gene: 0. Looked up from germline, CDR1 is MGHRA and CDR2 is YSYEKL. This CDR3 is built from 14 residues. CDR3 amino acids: CASSQQGATDTQYF. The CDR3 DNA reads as TGCGCCAGCAGCCAACAGGGGGCCACAGATACGCAGTATTTT.

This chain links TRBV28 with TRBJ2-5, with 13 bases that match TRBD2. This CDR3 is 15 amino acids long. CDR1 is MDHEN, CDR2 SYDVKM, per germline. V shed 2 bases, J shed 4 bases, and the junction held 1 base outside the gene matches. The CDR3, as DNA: TGTGCCAGCAGTTTAAGACTAGCGGGAGGAGAGACCCAGTACTTC. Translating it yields CASSLRLAGGETQYF.

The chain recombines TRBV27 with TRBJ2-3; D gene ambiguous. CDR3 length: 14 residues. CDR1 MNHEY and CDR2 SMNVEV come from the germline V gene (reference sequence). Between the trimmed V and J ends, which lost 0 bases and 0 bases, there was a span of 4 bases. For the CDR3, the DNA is TGTGCCAGCAGTTTATCGGCTAGCACAGATACGCAGTATTTT. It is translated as CASSLSASTDTQYF.

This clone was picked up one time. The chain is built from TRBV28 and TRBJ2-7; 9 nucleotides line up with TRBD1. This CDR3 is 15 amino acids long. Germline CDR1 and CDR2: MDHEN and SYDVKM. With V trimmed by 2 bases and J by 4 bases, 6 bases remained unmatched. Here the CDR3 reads CASSLGGQGIYEQYF. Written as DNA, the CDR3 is TGTGCCAGCAGTTTAGGGGGACAGGGAATATACGAGCAGTACTTC.

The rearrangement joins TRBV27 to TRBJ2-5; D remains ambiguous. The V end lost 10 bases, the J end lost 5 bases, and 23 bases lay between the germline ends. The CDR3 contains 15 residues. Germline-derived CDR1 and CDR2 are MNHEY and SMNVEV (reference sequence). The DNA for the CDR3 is TGTGCCACGTCGGCAGGTCTGTCGAATGGGGAGACCCAGTACTTC. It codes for CATSAGLSNGETQYF.